This section outlines one TCR beta chain sequence together with its context. Clones were read by immunoSEQ multiplex PCR, and TCRdb kept only the in-frame ones, dropping some. The repertoire holds about 130,000 clones, with roughly 84% as singletons. The V gene lost 7 bases and the J gene lost 7 bases, with 13 bases spanning the gap. CDR3 length: 11 residues. Germline-derived CDR1 and CDR2 are SQVTM and ANQGSEA. These data belong to a study of T cell responses to AZD1222 COVID-19 vaccine. Study details: The analysis combined second doses at about 4 or about 12 weeks.

This TCR derives from an adult in good health. The rearrangement uses TRBV29-1 and TRBJ1-1, with D possibly matching TRBD1 (6 bases). Specimen: peripheral blood, collected on day 0 of AZD1222 vaccination. Written as DNA, the CDR3 is TGCAGCGGGGGACACGGGGTTGAAGCTTTCTTT. It specifies CSGGHGVEAFF.